The T cell receptor (beta chain) described here comes from a study of shared clonotypes between healthy human individuals (dated by TCRdb to the early 2020s). With respect to the entire study: A few men and a couple of women, aged 18 to 49 years, made up the cohort. To increase sequencing depth and limit assay-specific biases, different laboratories used diverse techniques to prepare libraries and sequence TCR repertoires. Each donor's leukapheresis produced roughly between roughly 0.94 and 9.5 billion PBMCs. To estimate repertoire size and how much clonotypes are shared between individuals, the study performed deep sequencing of blood TCR repertoires from about five healthy adults. Per donor, three plates each were used for CD4 naive and CD4 memory, two for CD8 naive, and one for CD8 memory.

In its sample, this clone was seen once. Its antigen is unknown. One base away there is no much larger clone; base qualities are not given. Donors were healthy HIV-negative adults with no recently reported acute infections or vaccinations. Every donor was a Caucasian adult residing in Nashville, Tennessee, USA. CD4+ T cells were enriched by magnetic negative selection; naive cells were then positively selected on CD45RA, and the negative fraction formed the memory subset. Blood was obtained by leukapheresis, after which PBMCs were separated by Ficoll-Histopaque density gradient centrifugation and cryopreserved in liquid nitrogen vapor phase. Purity and quantity of every magnetically sorted T cell population were checked by analytical flow cytometry. Genomic DNA was isolated from every sorted fraction and measured by UV absorbance on a Nanodrop 2000c. Broad study findings and their caveats: Based on pairwise subsampling, the degree of clonotype sharing among donors was expected to be affected by sequencing depth. Incomplete sequencing was indicated by rarefaction of sorted-subset datasets, despite the large sequencing depth. Estimated clonotype richness was generally larger for naive than for memory subsets. Compared with non-shared clonotypes, the clonotypes found in all four sorted-subset donors had higher generation probabilities. Because the study included a small number of donors, the genetic and exposure-history diversity represented was limited. When several donors were compared, the shared fraction of clonotypes was 5% to 6.5% for naive CD4, less than 4% for naive CD8, roughly 2.3% for memory CD4, and roughly 0.43% for memory CD8. Sampling was limited to blood, and TCR repertoires in tissue likely differ from TCR repertoires in blood.

Reading from cysteine to phenylalanine, the CDR3 counts 13 amino acids. The only DNA kept is the CDR3, 39 bases in frame from the first base. CDR1 SGHTA and CDR2 FQGNSA are derived from the germline V gene. V is cut by 5 bases and J by 1 base, and the space between the germline ends is 6 bases. TCR CDR3 regions were amplified from genomic DNA by multiplex PCR using the deep immunoSEQ assay. For each cell subset, the extracted genomic DNA was distributed evenly across all wells of several immunoSEQ 96-well plates, and each plate served as one replicate. Each replicate PCR for sorted subsets received about 210 ng genomic DNA, equal to about 30,000 T cell genomes. The purified libraries were quantified using a Qubit 3.0 fluorometer, sized with a Bioanalyzer 2100, and then quantified again using the KAPA Library Quantification kit. Each immunoSEQ 96-well plate was sequenced on its own single-read 150-cycle Illumina NextSeq 550 flow cell. The paper's processing steps were these. The immunoSEQ output contained only junctional sequences without quality scores, so filtering could not match that applied to full-length reads. Sequences were annotated with PyIR, a Python wrapper for IgBLAST v1.9, using IMGT germline references to assign V/J genes and CDR3. Reads with weak V/J assignments (E-value above 1e-6), missing CDR3, stop codons, out-of-frame junctions, or ambiguous translated residues were removed. V3J clonotypes were defined as sequences sharing the same inferred V gene, J gene, and CDR3 amino acid sequence. The percentage overlap between two repertoires was calculated by dividing the number of shared unique clonotypes by the size of the smaller repertoire. Richness of each repertoire was evaluated using RTK rarefaction, the Chao1 estimator, and Recon v2.1 estimates of unobserved clonotypes. OLGA was used to compute generation probabilities for all TCRbeta clonotypes that the gDNA method yielded from a few donors. The table comes from immuneACCESS by way of TCRdb, which keeps in-frame sequences with V and J called. Part of the clones is missing from these tables; in studies checked, under half for an unresolved V gene and the rest for unknown reasons. That table supplies the V and J calls and clone size; D and trimming were determined from the DNA. This sample gives fewer than 1.4 million clones in total; 70% to 80% of them show up just once. The ten largest clonotypes hold 0.61% of the sample.

The specimen sequenced was memory CD4+ T cells from PBMCs. The sample's cell subset or site label, in plain terms: CD45RA-negative fraction. The chain is made from TRBV7-2 and TRBJ2-1; TRBD2 is perhaps the D gene, given 5 matching bases. The clonotype was recovered from a man aged 18 to 29 in good health. Some clones in this sample may be carry-over from other donors' samples. The CDR3 is CASSAGSYNEQFF. In nucleotide form, the sequence is TGTGCCAGCAGCGCGGGTTCCTACAATGAGCAGTTCTTC.